The sequence of this T cell receptor beta chain was determined in a study of blood T cell repertoires in COVID-19. Repertoires were generated with immunoSEQ multiplex PCR, while TCRdb's copy carries only in-frame clones and drops some. In the table there are 250,000 to 300,000 clones, 70% to 90% of which are singletons. Germline V gene sequence: CDR1 SGHTA, CDR2 FQGTGA. The CDR3 is 16 residues long. Trimming pared 2 bases from V and 0 bases from J, leaving 11 bases between. Sequencing used peripheral blood. The V gene is TRBV7-3, the J gene TRBJ1-3, with D perhaps matching TRBD1 (5 bases). The source is a woman aged 30 to 39 who had recovered from COVID-19. The CDR3 is CASSLSGGGSGNTIYF. CDR3 coding DNA: TGTGCCAGCAGCTTATCCGGGGGAGGCTCTGGAAACACCATATATTTT.